This passage covers 2 T cell receptor beta chains from one sample sequenced in a study of post-analysis software for immune sequencing data. Whole-study findings and limits: Higher frequency in patients than in controls was seen for roughly five TRBV segments, with TRBV5-6, TRBV5-1 and TRBV20-1 among them.

Libraries were made from TCR beta cDNA, and they carried unique molecular identifiers. Via MiXCR, TCRdb re-called the PCR reads, giving one row per CDR3 protein. Of hundreds of thousands of distinct CDR3 sequences listed, approximately 30% are singletons. The antigens for these receptors are not known. Material: blood. The source is a girl aged 10 to 17 with multiple sclerosis.

This clonotype was seen a few times. The J gene is TRBJ2-3, the V gene TRBV3-1, with a possible D match to TRBD2 (5 bases). V shed 3 bases and J shed 5 bases, with 21 bases lying between them. Germline V gene lookup returns CDR1 LGHDT and CDR2 YNNKEL (reference sequence). The CDR3 totals 17 residues. Here the CDR3 DNA reads TGTGCCAGCAGCCATCAAAGAGGGCTCTATGTGAGAGATACGCAGTATTTT. It codes for CASSHQRGLYVRDTQYF.

About this clonotype: Just one base apart from a much larger clone, this may be a read error. The V call is TRBV6-5, the J call TRBJ2-5; 13 bases are shared with TRBD2. CDR3 size: 16 residues. The J segment lost 4 bases and the V segment lost 4 bases, leaving 6 bases of the junction unmatched. Germline CDR1 is MNHEY and CDR2 is SVGAGI. The CDR3 spells CASSSGTSGVRETQYF. The DNA of the CDR3 is TGTGCCAGCAGTTCCGGGACTAGCGGGGTTCGAGAGACCCAGTACTTC.